The 15 T cell receptor beta chains in this list originate from one sample, sequenced in a study of molecular identifiers for immune sequencing clone quantification (dated by TCRdb to the late 2010s). The method was PCR. Data came from a NextSeq 500. Clones were called with MiXCR by TCRdb after fastp trimmed the public reads at Q25, and only in-frame beta chains were retained. Entries are consolidated by CDR3 protein sequence, retaining the most common genes and DNA. In this sample the table shows some 580,000 distinct CDR3 sequences, roughly 23% of which occur a single time. About 0.84% of the sample is held by the ten biggest clonotypes. Sequenced sample: naive CD8+ T cells from blood, with Jurkat cell RNA spiked in. This specimen's cell subset or site label, interpreted: FACS-sorted CD8+CD4-CCR7+CD45RA+ naive T cells. Receptors were obtained from a human donor in good health. Some libraries in this study had Jurkat cell RNA spiked in.

The gene calls are TRBV7-8 and TRBJ2-2; 7 positions match TRBD2. Germline CDR1 reads SGHVS; CDR2 reads FQNEAQ. After removal of 7 bases from V and 4 bases from J, the junction contained 9 bases not matched to a gene. The CDR3 runs to 15 residues. The CDR3 nucleotides read TGTGCCAGCACCGGGGGGACTCCTGTCACCGGGGAGCTGTTTTTT. Encoded protein: CASTGGTPVTGELFF.

This clonotype showed up many times. The chain combines TRBV7-8 with TRBJ2-3, with a weak D call TRBD2 (7 bases). The CDR3 has 15 amino acids. The germline gives CDR1 SGHVS, CDR2 FQNEAQ. V lost 5 bases to trimming and J lost 7 bases, with 19 bases between them. The CDR3 sequence is CASSDLRGGPHTQYF. CDR3 DNA sequence: TGTGCCAGCAGCGATTTGAGGGGGGGGCCGCATACGCAGTATTTT. The full variable domain, completed using reference TRBV7-8 and TRBJ2-3, is GAGVSQSPRYKVAKRGQDVALRCDPISGHVSLFWYQQALGQGPEFLTYFQNEAQLDKSGLPSDRFFAERPEGSVSTLKIQRTQQEDSAVYLCASSDLRGGPHTQYFGPGTRLTVL.

In its sample, this clonotype was seen many times. The chain recombines TRBV9 with TRBJ1-1; tentatively, D is TRBD1 (6 bases). This CDR3 is built from 14 residues. Germline CDR1 and CDR2: SGDLS and YYNGEE. The germline V and J ends were trimmed by 3 bases and 4 bases, with 13 bases remaining between them. CDR3 in DNA: TGTGCCAGCAGCGCGGGGGCCGGGCCCACTGAAGCTTTCTTT. It codes for CASSAGAGPTEAFF.

The chain has TRBV3-1 and TRBJ2-3; D might be TRBD2 (5 bases). CDR3 length: 16 amino acids. The germline V gene has CDR1 LGHDT and CDR2 YNNKEL (reference sequence). V lost 1 base to trimming and J lost 2 bases, with 13 bases between them. The CDR3 DNA sequence: TGTGCCAGCAGCCAAGGCCTAGCAGAGATCACAGATACGCAGTATTTT. Protein product: CASSQGLAEITDTQYF.

The rearrangement links TRBV27 to TRBJ2-3, with D perhaps matching TRBD1 (6 bases). Looked up from germline, CDR1 is MNHEY and CDR2 is SMNVEV (reference sequence). The CDR3 covers 15 residues. V lost 4 bases and J 5 bases, leaving 16 bases between the germline ends. This CDR3 is CASSSPSRGEDTQYF. CDR3 sequence (DNA): TGTGCCAGCAGTTCCCCAAGCAGGGGAGAAGATACGCAGTATTTT.

This clonotype was seen many times. The V gene is TRBV7-9, the J gene TRBJ2-3; D is uncertain. Per the germline V gene, CDR1 is SEHNR and CDR2 is FQNEAQ (reference sequence). The CDR3 is 15 residues long. V was pared by 0 bases and J by 4 bases, with 11 bases between. The CDR3 region has the DNA TGTGCCAGCAGCTTAGCGGTGTCGCGAGCAGATACGCAGTATTTT. It encodes CASSLAVSRADTQYF.

Ten or more counts support this clonotype. J is TRBJ2-7 and V is TRBV30, with 7 nucleotides matching TRBD1. Germline trimming cut 2 bases from V and 5 bases from J; bases unmatched to any gene: 6. The CDR3 consists of 13 residues. Germline V CDR1 and CDR2: GTSNPN, SVGIG (reference sequence). As DNA, the CDR3 is TGTGCCTGGAGTTTAGACAGGGAGAACGAGCAGTACTTC. It translates to CAWSLDRENEQYF.

This clonotype was recorded many times. The CDR3 region is CASSQVAGINYGYTF. In DNA form, the CDR3 reads TGCGCCAGCAGCCAAGTAGCAGGGATTAACTATGGCTACACCTTC. V gene TRBV4-3 combines with J gene TRBJ1-2; tentative D call: TRBD1 (5 bases). Germline values: CDR1 LGHNA, CDR2 YSLEER. Trimming took 1 base from V and 1 from J, leaving 10 bases between them. The CDR3 totals 15 residues.

Of note for this clonotype: Just one base apart from a much larger clone, this may be a read error. V is TRBV6-6 and J is TRBJ2-5, with D uncertain. The CDR3 contains 13 residues. The germline V and J ends were trimmed by 7 bases and 0 bases, with 9 bases remaining between them. CDR1 MNHNY and CDR2 SVGAGI come from the germline V gene (reference sequence). The CDR3 region is CASKPQYQETQYF. DNA for the CDR3: TGTGCCAGCAAACCGCAGTACCAAGAGACCCAGTACTTC.

The V gene is TRBV30, the J gene TRBJ2-5; D gene ambiguous. The V end lost 1 base, the J end lost 2 bases, and 8 bases lay between the germline ends. Per the germline V gene, CDR1 is GTSNPN and CDR2 is SVGIG (reference sequence). There are 13 residues in the CDR3. CDR3 DNA: TGTGCCTGGAGTGAAGGCGGACAAGAGACCCAGTACTTC. Amino acids: CAWSEGGQETQYF.

The rearrangement links TRBV7-9 to TRBJ2-5, with no clear D. The CDR3 has 16 amino acids. The V end lost 5 bases, the J end lost 5 bases, and 21 bases lay between the germline ends. CDR1 and CDR2 (germline): SEHNR, FQNEAQ (reference sequence). DNA for the CDR3: TGTGCCAGCAGCGCGACAACAATGGTTTATTGGGAGACCCAGTACTTC. As protein: CASSATTMVYWETQYF.

The J gene is TRBJ2-2, the V gene TRBV21-1; the table's TRBD1 call for D was not verified on the DNA. TRBV21-1 is designated a pseudogene. The CDR3 runs 16 residues. The CDR3 protein is CASSKARTGNGGELFF. The CDR3 DNA follows: TGTGCCAGCAGCAAAGCCCGGACAGGGAACGGCGGGGAGCTGTTTTTT.

This clonotype was seen only a few times. J is TRBJ1-1 and V is TRBV5-1; maybe TRBD1 (6 bases). The germline V gene has CDR1 SGHRS and CDR2 YFSETQ. V lost 0 bases and J 4 bases, leaving 10 bases between the germline ends. The CDR3 has 14 residues. CDR3 nucleotide sequence: TGCGCCAGCAGCTTGGGGACAGAGAGCACTGAAGCTTTCTTT. Encoded protein: CASSLGTESTEAFF.

Ten or more counts support this clonotype. The chain is built from TRBV29-1 and TRBJ2-3, with 13 bases lining up with TRBD2. J lost 4 bases, V lost 6 bases, and 4 bases had no gene match. The length of the CDR3 is 14 residues. Germline V gene data show CDR1 as SQVTM and CDR2 as ANQGSEA. The CDR3 reads CSVVLAGGADTQYF. The CDR3, as DNA: TGCAGCGTCGTACTAGCGGGAGGGGCAGATACGCAGTATTTT.

The rearrangement links TRBV9 to TRBJ2-5, with 7 nucleotides matching TRBD2. J gave up 1 base and V 0 bases, and 6 bases lay outside the gene matches. The germline V gene encodes CDR1 SGDLS and CDR2 YYNGEE. CDR3 length: 16 amino acids. CDR3 nucleotides: TGTGCCAGCAGCGTAGTGGGAGGGACCGCCCAAGAGACCCAGTACTTC. It specifies CASSVVGGTAQETQYF.